The text below deals with one TCR beta chain. Its antigen is undetermined. This entry is derived from a study of OX40 agonist ivuxolimab in advanced cancers. CDR3 length equals 15 residues. Germline V gene data show CDR1 as MNHNY and CDR2 as SVGAGI (reference sequence). The V and J ends lost 4 bases and 1 base, in that order; junction bases with no gene match: 7. Excluded were patients having autoimmune disease history or systemic immunosuppression. The study, taken as a whole, reports: Dosing at 0.1 to 3.0 mg/kg was accompanied by clonal expansion of CD4+ and CD8+ blood T cells by week 6. Low normalized clonal expansion also occurred in some nonresponding patients.

The repertoire was sequenced with immunoSEQ multiplex PCR; TCRdb's copy has only in-frame clones and lacks some. The sample has 69,000 or so clones, over 75% seen once. J is TRBJ2-7 and V is TRBV6-6; 7 bases match TRBD1. The sample in question was CD4+ or CD8+ T cells sorted from blood, obtained in a trial of the OX40 agonist ivuxolimab. The receptor comes from an adult with an advanced solid tumor such as melanoma, head and neck, liver or kidney cancer. CDR3: CASSFRTGNSYEQYF. CDR3 coding DNA: TGTGCCAGCAGTTTCAGGACAGGCAATTCCTACGAGCAGTACTTC.